This T cell receptor (beta chain) came from a study of cytomegalovirus exposure and HLA in healthy donors. Regarding this clone: Its antigen remains unknown.

The CDR3 length is 14 residues. With 1 base clipped from V and 5 bases from J, the junction kept 5 bases outside the gene matches. The germline gives CDR1 SGHRS, CDR2 YFSETQ. The PCR made use of 60 Vbeta and 13 Jbeta primers. Sequenced by immunoSEQ multiplex PCR; TCRdb stores in-frame clones only, minus some. This sample has about 130,000 clones, with over 65% found just once. Notes on the study in general: Excluded: some indistinguishable V segments such as TRBV6-2 and TRBV6-3. Some TCR beta chains (roughly 150 of them) were listed as cytomegalovirus-associated.

The specimen was PBMCs. The receptor was isolated from a man in his fifties or sixties in good health and CMV-seronegative. The chain uses TRBV5-1 and TRBJ1-1; 7 bases are a match to TRBD1. The CDR3 loop is CASSLPAGGTEAFF. CDR3 nucleotide sequence: TGCGCCAGCAGCTTGCCGGCAGGGGGAACTGAAGCTTTCTTT.